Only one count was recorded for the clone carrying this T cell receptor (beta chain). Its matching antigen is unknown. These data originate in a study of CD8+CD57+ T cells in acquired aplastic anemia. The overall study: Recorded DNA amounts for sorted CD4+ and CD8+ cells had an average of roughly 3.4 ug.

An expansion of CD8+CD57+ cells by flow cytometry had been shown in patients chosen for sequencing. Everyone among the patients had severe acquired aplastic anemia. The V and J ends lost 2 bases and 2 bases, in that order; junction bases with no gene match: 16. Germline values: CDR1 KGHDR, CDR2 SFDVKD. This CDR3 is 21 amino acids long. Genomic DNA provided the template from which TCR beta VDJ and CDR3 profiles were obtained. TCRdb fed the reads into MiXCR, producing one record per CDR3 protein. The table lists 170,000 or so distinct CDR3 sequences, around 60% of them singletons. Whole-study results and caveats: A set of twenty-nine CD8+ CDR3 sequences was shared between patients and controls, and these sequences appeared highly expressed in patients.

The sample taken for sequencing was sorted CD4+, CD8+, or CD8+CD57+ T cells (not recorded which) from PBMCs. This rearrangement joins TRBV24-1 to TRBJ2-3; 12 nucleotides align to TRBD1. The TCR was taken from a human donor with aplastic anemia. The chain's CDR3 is CATSDSVNRDRGLLDTDTQYF. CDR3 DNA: TGTGCCACCAGTGATTCCGTCAACCGGGACAGGGGGCTTCTTGACACAGATACGCAGTATTTT.